Sequencing of this T cell receptor (beta chain) was carried out in a study of T-cell memory formation after mild COVID-19. This CDR3 has 15 amino acids. The V and J ends lost 6 bases and 4 bases, in that order; junction bases with no gene match: 10. In germline, CDR1 is SGHDT, CDR2 YYEEEE. TCRdb processed the 5' RACE reads anew with MiXCR; each CDR3 protein has one entry. This table has 250,000 to 400,000 distinct CDR3 sequences, 14% appearing once. The chain joins TRBV5-6 to TRBJ1-5, with 7 bases fitting TRBD1. The sequence derives from a man aged 18 to 35 who had mild COVID-19 (a few samples of this study predate the infection). Cell type and time point are not known. The sample comprised PBMCs or a T cell subset sorted from them (not recorded which). CDR3: CASTSTDRPNQPQHF. Written as DNA, the CDR3 is TGTGCCAGCACCTCCACGGACAGGCCTAATCAGCCCCAGCATTTT. The full variable domain, in which reference TRBV5-6 and TRBJ1-5 provide the parts outside the CDR3, is DAGVTQSPTHLIKTRGQQVTLRCSPKSGHDTVSWYQQALGQGPQFIFQYYEEEERQRGNFPDRFSGHQFPNYSSELNVNALLLGDSALYLCASTSTDRPNQPQHFGDGTRLSIL.